The 18 T cell receptor beta chains below come from one sample, sequenced in a study of graft-versus-host responses after intestinal transplantation. The method was immunoSEQ multiplex PCR; TCRdb's version includes in-frame clones alone and lacks a portion of them. Of 20,000 to 30,000 clones in the sample, approximately 40% were seen once. This specimen consisted of alloreactive CD4+ T cells from a mixed lymphocyte reaction culture, obtained before intestinal transplant. Stated subset: CFSE-low proliferating T cells sorted from roughly six-day pre-transplant mixed lymphocyte reaction (GvH or HvG direction). These receptors all stem from a human patient who received an intestinal transplant.

This chain links TRBV5-1 with TRBJ1-1, with 8 nucleotides matching TRBD1. The CDR3 is made up of 15 amino acids. Germline loops: CDR1 SGHRS, CDR2 YFSETQ. J gave up 0 bases and V 4 bases, and 5 bases lay outside the gene matches. The CDR3 coding sequence is TGCGCCAGCAGCCGACAGGGGATGTTGAACACTGAAGCTTTCTTT. Translated, it gives CASSRQGMLNTEAFF.

The gene calls are TRBV7-3 and TRBJ1-2; D remains ambiguous. Looked up from germline, CDR1 is SGHTA and CDR2 is FQGTGA. The CDR3 totals 13 residues. Trimming pared 5 bases from V and 2 bases from J, leaving 9 bases between. The CDR3 sequence is CASSAGPNYGYTF. The CDR3 DNA is TGTGCCAGCAGCGCGGGCCCAAACTATGGCTACACCTTC.

This clone came up a few times. The V gene is TRBV30, the J gene TRBJ2-1; D is perhaps TRBD2 (6 bases). Trimming shortened V by 2 bases and J by 9 bases, and 14 bases separated the two germline ends. The CDR3 has 13 residues. Germline V lookup: CDR1 GTSNPN, CDR2 SVGIG (reference sequence). CDR3 DNA sequence: TGTGCCTGGAGTCCCTCGGGAGCCCGTGAGCAGTTCTTC. Its protein product is CAWSPSGAREQFF.

This clone was counted only a few times. This chain joins TRBV2 and TRBJ2-7, with 8 bases matching TRBD1. Germline V lookup: CDR1 SNHLY, CDR2 FYNNEI. This CDR3 contains 15 residues. After removal of 5 bases from V and 5 bases from J, the junction contained 11 bases not matched to a gene. In DNA, the CDR3 is TGTGCCAGCAGTTCCGACAGGGGCGTCGTCCACGAGCAGTACTTC. Translating gives CASSSDRGVVHEQYF.

This clone was seen a handful of times. The chain combines TRBV30 with TRBJ1-2, with 7 bases identical to TRBD1. CDR1 is GTSNPN and CDR2 is SVGIG in the germline V gene (reference sequence). CDR3 length equals 13 residues. Unmatched junction bases numbered 5, after V lost 2 bases and J lost 5 bases. The CDR3 nucleotides are TGTGCCTGGAGTCCGGGACAGCTATATGGCTACACCTTC. Translated: CAWSPGQLYGYTF.

The chain combines TRBV5-1 with TRBJ2-2, with no clear D. The germline V and J ends were trimmed by 7 bases and 5 bases, with 9 bases remaining between them. The germline gives CDR1 SGHRS, CDR2 YFSETQ. The CDR3 runs to 12 residues. This CDR3 reads CASGVLTGELFF. In DNA, the CDR3 is TGCGCCAGCGGTGTTCTAACCGGGGAGCTGTTTTTT.

This chain joins TRBV11-3 and TRBJ2-2; 11 nucleotides line up with TRBD2. Germline lookup yields CDR1 SGHNT and CDR2 YENEEA. V dropped 1 base and J dropped 1; count of bases not matched to a gene: 5. The CDR3 totals 18 residues. CDR3 region: CASSLVRLAGGNTGELFF. The CDR3 nucleotides read TGTGCCAGCAGCTTAGTAAGGCTAGCGGGGGGGAACACCGGGGAGCTGTTTTTT.

The rearrangement joins TRBV7-9 to TRBJ1-1; a weak D match, TRBD1 (6 bases). V was clipped by 5 bases and J by 4 bases, with 11 bases between them. The CDR3 is 13 amino acids. Germline loops: CDR1 SEHNR, CDR2 FQNEAQ (reference sequence). The CDR3 protein is CASSLNRVTEAFF. In nucleotides, the CDR3 is TGTGCCAGCAGCCTGAACAGGGTCACTGAAGCTTTCTTT.

This clone has just a few counts. V usage is TRBV5-1 and J usage is TRBJ1-4, with D perhaps matching TRBD1 (6 bases). Germline values: CDR1 SGHRS, CDR2 YFSETQ. The CDR3 loop spans 14 amino acids. V was shortened by 0 bases and J by 3 bases, with 6 bases between the two germline ends. In nucleotides, the CDR3 is TGCGCCAGCAGCTTGGACAGGGCTAATGAAAAACTGTTTTTT. Protein sequence: CASSLDRANEKLFF. Full variable domain (missing parts from reference TRBV5-1 and TRBJ1-4): KAGVTQTPRYLIKTRGQQVTLSCSPISGHRSVSWYQQTPGQGLQFLFEYFSETQRNKGNFPGRFSGRQFSNSRSEMNVSTLELGDSALYLCASSLDRANEKLFFGSGTQLSVL.

The genes are TRBV28 and TRBJ1-5; 10 bases align to TRBD1. Germline trimming cut 5 bases from V and 3 bases from J; bases unmatched to any gene: 7. Germline V gives CDR1 MDHEN, CDR2 SYDVKM. The CDR3 is 16 residues long. In DNA form, the CDR3 reads TGTGCCAGCAGTCCCATTGACAGGGGGCTCAATCAGCCCCAGCATTTT. This sequence encodes CASSPIDRGLNQPQHF. Filled out from reference TRBV28 and TRBJ1-5, the complete variable domain reads DVKVTQSSRYLVKRTGEKVFLECVQDMDHENMFWYRQDPGLGLRLIYFSYDVKMKEKGDIPEGYSVSREKKERFSLILESASTNQTSMYLCASSPIDRGLNQPQHFGDGTRLSIL.

The chain employs TRBV7-9 and TRBJ1-1; a possible D gene is TRBD1 (5 bases). The germline gives CDR1 SEHNR, CDR2 FQNEAQ (reference sequence). Trimming removed 4 bases from V and 4 bases from J, with 13 bases in between. The CDR3 is 14 residues long. The CDR3 here is CASSSEGRVTEAFF. CDR3 nucleotide sequence: TGTGCCAGCAGCTCGGAGGGCAGGGTCACTGAAGCTTTCTTT. The full variable domain, completed using reference TRBV7-9 and TRBJ1-1, is DTGVSQNPRHKITKRGQNVTFRCDPISEHNRLYWYRQTLGQGPEFLTYFQNEAQLEKSRLLSDRFSAERPKGSFSTLEIQRTEQGDSAMYLCASSSEGRVTEAFFGQGTRLTVV.

The V gene is TRBV2, the J gene TRBJ2-2, with 11 bases fitting TRBD2. CDR3 length: 16 residues. CDR1 is SNHLY, CDR2 FYNNEI, per germline. V lost 5 bases and J lost 7; bases outside the gene matches: 9. The CDR3 nucleotides are TGTGCCAGCAGTACAATGACTAGCGGGGCCCACGGGGAGCTGTTTTTT. Translated, it gives CASSTMTSGAHGELFF.

This clone came up once. This rearrangement joins TRBV25-1 to TRBJ2-7; D remains unclear. Trimming took 4 bases from V and 3 from J, leaving 7 bases between them. The CDR3 is 12 amino acids. Germline CDR1 is MGHDK and CDR2 is SYGVNS. DNA of the CDR3: TGTGCCAGCAGTGGAGCTAACTACGAGCAGTACTTC. It is translated as CASSGANYEQYF.

The chain is built from TRBV28 and TRBJ2-5; 7 bases are shared with TRBD2. The CDR3 is 15 amino acids. Germline CDR1 and CDR2: MDHEN and SYDVKM. V shed 2 bases, J shed 1 base, and the junction held 4 bases outside the gene matches. The CDR3, as DNA: TGTGCCAGCAGTTTAGGGCCTAGCGGCCAAGAGACCCAGTACTTC. The encoded protein is CASSLGPSGQETQYF.

As concerns this clone: Different DNA sequences within this sample yield the same CDR3. The chain employs TRBV5-1 and TRBJ2-3; 8 bases are a match to TRBD1. The germline V gene encodes CDR1 SGHRS and CDR2 YFSETQ. The CDR3 is 16 amino acids. Unmatched junction bases numbered 3, after V lost 0 bases and J lost 0 bases. CDR3 protein: CASSLATGGSTDTQYF. CDR3 sequence (DNA): TGCGCCAGCAGCTTGGCCACAGGGGGGAGCACAGATACGCAGTATTTT.

This clone was counted only a few times. The CDR3 coding sequence is TGTGCCTGGAGCGAACCGGGACAGCGTCGGAGGCTGTTTTTT. Amino acids: CAWSEPGQRRRLFF. The V and J genes are TRBV30 and TRBJ1-4, with 7 bases matching TRBD1. This CDR3 has 14 amino acids. CDR1 is GTSNPN and CDR2 is SVGIG in the germline V gene (reference sequence). Germline trimming cut 3 bases from V and 14 bases from J; bases unmatched to any gene: 15.

This clone is categorized as medium-sized (0.01 to 0.1%). The V gene is TRBV10-3, the J gene TRBJ2-7, with TRBD2 matching 10 bases. The CDR3 loop spans 14 amino acids. Germline-derived CDR1 and CDR2 are ENHRY and SYGVKD. V dropped 6 bases and J dropped 2; count of bases not matched to a gene: 4. CDR3 loop: CAISGSGRAYEQYF. The DNA of the CDR3 is TGTGCCATCAGCGGCAGCGGGAGGGCCTACGAGCAGTACTTC.

The chain combines TRBV9 with TRBJ1-3; D unclear. Germline lookup yields CDR1 SGDLS and CDR2 YYNGEE. The CDR3 is 15 amino acids. V dropped 0 bases and J dropped 2 bases, with 9 bases sitting between them. The CDR3 loop is CASSVAPQTGNTIYF. DNA of the CDR3: TGTGCCAGCAGCGTAGCTCCGCAGACTGGAAACACCATATATTTT.